This T cell receptor beta chain appears in the sequencing data of a study of T cells in localized non-small cell lung cancer. This CDR3 spans 16 amino acids. V shed 1 base, J shed 3 bases, and the junction held 6 bases outside the gene matches. The germline gives CDR1 SGHDN, CDR2 FVKESK. The table came from immunoSEQ multiplex PCR; TCRdb's copy has only in-frame clones and leaves some out. The repertoire holds 60,000 to 75,000 clones, with around 81% as singletons. Findings of the study overall: Uninvolved adjacent lung showed higher T cell clonality than tumor. Longer overall survival associated with higher blood T cell density; shorter survival with higher adjacent-lung clonality. In adjacent lung, a median roughly 53 of the top 100 tumor clones were found. Owing to sequencing of a solitary tumor region, heterogeneity cannot be discounted.

This clone was seen a few times. What it binds is unknown. The sequence derives from a man aged 40-75 years with stage II lung adenocarcinoma. Sequenced here: PBMCs, sampled before any cancer treatment. The V and J genes are TRBV14 and TRBJ2-3; 8 bases align to TRBD2. The CDR3 is CASSQVAGGVTDTQYF. The DNA of the CDR3 is TGTGCCAGCAGCCAAGTGGCGGGAGGTGTAACAGATACGCAGTATTTT.